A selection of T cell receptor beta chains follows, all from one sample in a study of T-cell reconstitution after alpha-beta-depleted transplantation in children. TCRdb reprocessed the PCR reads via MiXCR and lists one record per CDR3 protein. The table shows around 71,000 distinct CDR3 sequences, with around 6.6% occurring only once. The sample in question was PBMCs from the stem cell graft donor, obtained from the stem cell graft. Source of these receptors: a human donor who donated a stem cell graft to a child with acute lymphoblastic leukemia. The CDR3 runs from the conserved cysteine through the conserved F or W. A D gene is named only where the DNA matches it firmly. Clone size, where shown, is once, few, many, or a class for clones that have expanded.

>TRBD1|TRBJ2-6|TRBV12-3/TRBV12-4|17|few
CASSWDSTLVGANVLTF
TGTGCCAGCAGTTGGGACAGTACACTGGTGGGGGCCAACGTCCTGACTTTC
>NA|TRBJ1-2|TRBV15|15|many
CATSSFPRDNYGYTF
TGTGCCACCAGCAGCTTCCCCCGGGACAACTATGGCTACACCTTC
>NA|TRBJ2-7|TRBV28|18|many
CASSLPRTEIFPTYEQYF
TGTGCCAGCAGTCTCCCCCGGACAGAAATATTTCCTACCTACGAGCAGTACTTC
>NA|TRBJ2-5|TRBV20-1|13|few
CSARPGVGETQYF
TGCAGTGCTAGACCGGGGGTTGGGGAGACCCAGTACTTC
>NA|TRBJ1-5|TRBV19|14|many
CASMIGGGSQPQHF
TGTGCCAGTATGATTGGAGGGGGGAGTCAGCCCCAGCATTTT
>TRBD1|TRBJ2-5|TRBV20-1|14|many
CSVRMGTVQETQYF
TGCAGTGTACGAATGGGGACAGTACAAGAGACCCAGTACTTC
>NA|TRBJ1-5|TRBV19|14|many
CATTSGVEGQPQHF
TGTGCCACCACATCGGGGGTTGAAGGCCAGCCCCAGCATTTT
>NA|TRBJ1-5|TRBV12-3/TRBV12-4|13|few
CASGEQGDQPQHF
TGTGCCAGCGGGGAACAGGGCGATCAGCCCCAGCATTTT
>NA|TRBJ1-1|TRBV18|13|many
CASSPPVQGEAFF
TGTGCCAGCTCACCACCCGTACAGGGAGAAGCTTTCTTT
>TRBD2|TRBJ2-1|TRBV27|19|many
CASSQIRGRASGGLNEQFF
TGTGCCAGCAGTCAAATAAGGGGCCGGGCTAGCGGGGGGCTCAATGAGCAGTTCTTC
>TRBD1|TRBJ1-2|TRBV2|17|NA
CASSEDRGRTINYGYTF
TGTGCCAGCAGTGAAGACAGGGGGCGTACCATTAACTATGGCTACACCTTC
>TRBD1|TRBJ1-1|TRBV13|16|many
CASSPPGGQANTEAFF
TGTGCCAGCAGCCCCCCCGGTGGACAGGCGAACACTGAAGCTTTCTTT
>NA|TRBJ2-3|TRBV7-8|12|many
CASSTLTDTQYF
TGTGCCAGCAGCACGCTAACAGATACGCAGTATTTT
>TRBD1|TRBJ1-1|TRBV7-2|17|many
CASSPRDRGMSGTEAFF
TGTGCCAGCAGCCCTAGGGACAGGGGAATGTCGGGCACTGAAGCTTTCTTT
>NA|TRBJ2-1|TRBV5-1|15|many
CASSLGGGLNNEQFF
TGCGCCAGCAGCTTGGGAGGCGGTCTCAACAATGAGCAGTTCTTC
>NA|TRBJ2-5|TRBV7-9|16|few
CASSFRPQAYQETQYF
TGTGCCAGCAGCTTTAGACCACAGGCGTACCAAGAGACCCAGTACTTC
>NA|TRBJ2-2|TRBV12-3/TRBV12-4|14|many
CASSLVDNAGELFF
TGTGCCAGCAGTTTAGTCGACAACGCCGGGGAGCTGTTTTTT
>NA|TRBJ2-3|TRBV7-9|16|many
CASSPNTGLGADTQYF
TGTGCCAGCAGCCCTAATACAGGGTTGGGAGCAGATACGCAGTATTTT
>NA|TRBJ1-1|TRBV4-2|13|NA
CASSQLLGSEAFF
TGTGCCAGCAGCCAGCTCTTGGGTTCTGAAGCTTTCTTT
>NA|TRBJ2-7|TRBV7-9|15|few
CASSPSRLLTYEQYF
TGTGCCAGCAGCCCCTCGCGCCTACTGACCTACGAGCAGTACTTC
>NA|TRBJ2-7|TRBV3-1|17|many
CASSQVEGFTHVDEQYF
TGTGCCAGCAGCCAAGTCGAAGGGTTTACCCACGTGGACGAGCAGTACTTC
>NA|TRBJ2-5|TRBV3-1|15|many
CASSQGTGRLETQYF
TGTGCCAGCAGCCAAGGAACAGGGCGATTGGAGACCCAGTACTTC
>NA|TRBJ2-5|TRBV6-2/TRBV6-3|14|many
CASSGFRAQETQYF
TGTGCCAGCAGCGGATTCCGGGCCCAAGAGACCCAGTACTTC
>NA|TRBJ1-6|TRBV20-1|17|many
CSAPTELGSSYNSPLHF
TGCAGTGCCCCAACGGAGCTGGGGAGCTCCTATAATTCACCCCTCCACTTT
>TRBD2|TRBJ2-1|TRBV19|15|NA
CASRIAGTFPNEQFF
TGTGCCAGTAGGATAGCGGGAACGTTTCCTAATGAGCAGTTCTTC
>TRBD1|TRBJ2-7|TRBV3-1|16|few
CASSHRTGLKGHEQYF
TGTGCCAGCAGCCACAGGACAGGGTTGAAAGGCCACGAGCAGTACTTC
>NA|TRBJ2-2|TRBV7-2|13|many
CASSLIVTGELFF
TGTGCCAGCAGCTTAATCGTCACCGGGGAGCTGTTTTTT
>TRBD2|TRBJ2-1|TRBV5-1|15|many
CASSSRLAGEDEQFF
TGCGCCAGCAGCTCTCGACTAGCGGGAGAAGATGAGCAGTTCTTC
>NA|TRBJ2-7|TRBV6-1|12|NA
CASGGSLYEQYF
TGTGCCAGCGGGGGTTCCCTATACGAGCAGTACTTC
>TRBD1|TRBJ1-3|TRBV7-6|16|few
CASSPNNRGQGNTIYF
TGTGCCAGCAGCCCAAATAACAGGGGGCAGGGAAACACCATATATTTT
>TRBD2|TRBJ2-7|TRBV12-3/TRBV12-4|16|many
CASSPVLAVRSYEQYF
TGTGCCAGCAGTCCAGTCCTAGCGGTTCGCTCCTACGAGCAGTACTTC
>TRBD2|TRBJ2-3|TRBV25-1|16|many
CASSERSSGATDTQYF
TGTGCCAGCAGTGAACGGTCTAGCGGGGCCACAGATACGCAGTATTTT
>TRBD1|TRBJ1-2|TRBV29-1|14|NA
CSVRGTDFQYGYTF
TGCAGCGTTCGGGGGACAGACTTTCAATATGGCTACACCTTC
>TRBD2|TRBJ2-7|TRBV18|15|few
CASSPPSSGTYEQYF
TGTGCCAGCTCACCACCGTCTAGCGGGACCTACGAGCAGTACTTC
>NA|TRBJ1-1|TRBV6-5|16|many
CASSYRRSSNRTEAFF
TGTGCCAGCAGTTACCGACGTAGTAGTAATCGCACTGAAGCTTTCTTT
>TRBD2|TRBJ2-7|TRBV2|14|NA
CASIGTSGGYEQYF
TGTGCCAGCATCGGGACTAGCGGGGGGTACGAGCAGTACTTC
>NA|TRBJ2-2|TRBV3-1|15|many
CASSQERVGTGELFF
TGTGCCAGCAGCCAAGAACGTGTAGGGACCGGGGAGCTGTTTTTT
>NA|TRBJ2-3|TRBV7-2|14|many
CASSLFVTGDTQYF
TGTGCCAGCAGCTTATTCGTAACAGGAGATACGCAGTATTTT
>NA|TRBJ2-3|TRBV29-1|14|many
CSVGGRSITDTQYF
TGCAGCGTGGGGGGACGGTCGATCACAGATACGCAGTATTTT